The 27 T cell receptor beta chains in this list originate from one sample, sequenced in a study of blood T cells in healthy people across ages. A second PCR of about 7 to 11 cycles used a sample-barcoded 5' primer and a J-beta primer mix. Each CDR3 protein is one row after TCRdb ran MiXCR on the 5' RACE reads. The sample contains approximately 760,000 distinct CDR3 sequences, just under 25% of which appear only once. The sample was also reused in another study, on T cells of mothers and their children.

The sequenced sample consisted of blood. These receptors all come from a boy aged 5-17 years in good health.

V is TRBV7-2 and J is TRBJ2-3; 10 nucleotides match TRBD2. The CDR3 has 14 amino acids. The V gene's germline CDR1 is SGHTA and CDR2 FQGNSA. With V trimmed by 0 bases and J by 6 bases, 0 bases remained unmatched. This CDR3 is CASSLASGRDTQYF. CDR3 coding DNA: TGTGCCAGCAGCTTAGCTAGCGGGAGGGATACGCAGTATTTT. The full variable domain, in which reference TRBV7-2 and TRBJ2-3 provide the parts outside the CDR3, is GAGVSQSPSNKVTEKGKDVELRCDPISGHTALYWYRQSLGQGLEFLIYFQGNSAPDKSGLPSDRFSAERTGGSVSTLTIQRTQQEDSAVYLCASSLASGRDTQYFGPGTRLTVL.

This chain joins TRBV24-1 and TRBJ2-1; D call uncertain. The J call may not be correct, given that the DNA end is closer to TRBJ2-5. Germline CDR1 reads KGHDR; CDR2 reads SFDVKD. The CDR3 totals 13 residues. The CDR3 DNA sequence: TGTGCCACTAGCACAGACCGGGCGGAGACCCAGTACTTC. The encoded protein is CATSTDRAETQYF.

At least ten counts were recorded for this clonotype. V usage is TRBV12-3 or TRBV12-4 and J usage is TRBJ2-5; D is perhaps TRBD2 (5 bases). V was clipped by 3 bases and J by 5 bases, with 10 bases between them. The CDR3 runs to 13 residues. The CDR3 is CASSFASQETQYF. In DNA, the CDR3 is TGTGCCAGCAGTTTTGCTAGCCAGGAGACCCAGTACTTC.

This chain links TRBV15 with TRBJ2-5; D possibly uses TRBD1 or TRBD2 (5 bases each). The CDR3 is 14 amino acids. The V end lost 0 bases, the J end lost 4 bases, and 9 bases lay between the germline ends. Germline loops: CDR1 LNHNV, CDR2 YYDKDF (reference sequence). The CDR3 DNA follows: TGTGCCACCAGCAGAGATCCGAGGGGAGAGACCCAGTACTTC. Translating gives CATSRDPRGETQYF.

This chain joins TRBV5-1 and TRBJ1-5; D ambiguous. The CDR3 has 14 residues. Deletions cut 4 bases from V and 7 bases from J, with 15 bases between. Germline V gene sequence: CDR1 SGHRS, CDR2 YFSETQ. In DNA form, the CDR3 reads TGCGCCAGCAGCGTACTAGGCGGTGACCAGCCCCAGCATTTT. Its translation: CASSVLGGDQPQHF.

This clonotype showed up just a few times. V gene TRBV7-9 combines with J gene TRBJ2-1, with D possibly called TRBD1 or TRBD2 (5 bases each). Between the trimmed V and J ends, which lost 7 bases and 5 bases, there was a span of 12 bases. The CDR3 totals 13 residues. The V gene's germline CDR1 is SEHNR and CDR2 FQNEAQ (reference sequence). The CDR3 region is CASTGLDNNEQFF. For the CDR3, the DNA is TGTGCCAGCACGGGGCTAGATAACAATGAGCAGTTCTTC.

A few counts support this clonotype. The V call is TRBV5-1, the J call TRBJ2-7, with TRBD1 matching over 8 bases. Germline V gives CDR1 SGHRS, CDR2 YFSETQ. The CDR3 is 18 residues long. Trimming at V came to 4 bases and at J to 0 bases, leaving 15 bases not matched to a gene. CDR3 in DNA: TGCGCCAGCAGCCCCATCTTCGGGACAGGCCCAAGCTCCTACGAGCAGTACTTC. Its protein product is CASSPIFGTGPSSYEQYF.

This sequence joins TRBV4-2 and TRBJ1-5, with no clear D. This CDR3 comprises 15 residues. The germline CDR1 and CDR2 sequences are LGHNA and YNFKEQ. Trimming stripped 0 bases from V and 7 bases from J, with 13 bases between. CDR3 bases: TGTGCCAGCAGCCAAGAGCCGGGAGCCGGCCAGCCCCAGCATTTT. Translation: CASSQEPGAGQPQHF.

This chain links TRBV24-1 with TRBJ2-3; maybe TRBD2 (6 bases). V was trimmed by 12 bases and J by 0 bases, leaving 18 bases between them. This CDR3 is built from 15 residues. Germline values: CDR1 KGHDR, CDR2 SFDVKD. The CDR3 region is CAPEGTPASTDTQYF. The CDR3 DNA is TGTGCCCCGGAGGGGACTCCCGCGAGCACAGATACGCAGTATTTT.

This clonotype was seen a handful of times. The chain recombines TRBV7-2 with TRBJ2-3, with TRBD2 as a possible D gene (6 bases). This CDR3 comprises 12 residues. Germline lookup yields CDR1 SGHTA and CDR2 FQGNSA. V dropped 4 bases and J dropped 6 bases, with 8 bases sitting between them. The DNA of the CDR3 is TGTGCCAGCAGCTCGGGGGTGGATACGCAGTATTTT. Translating it yields CASSSGVDTQYF.

This clonotype has a handful of counts. The chain is built from TRBV3-1 and TRBJ1-5; no definite D call. The germline V and J ends were trimmed by 4 bases and 2 bases, with 9 bases remaining between them. Germline V gene sequence: CDR1 LGHDT, CDR2 YNNKEL (reference sequence). The CDR3 loop spans 14 amino acids. The CDR3 sequence is CASSRAAGNQPQHF. The CDR3 DNA reads as TGTGCCAGCAGCCGGGCCGCCGGCAATCAGCCCCAGCATTTT.

This clonotype was picked up a small number of times. This chain links TRBV29-1 with TRBJ2-5, with 8 bases that match TRBD1. The last part of the DNA fits TRBJ2-7 better; the J call may be wrong. Germline lookup yields CDR1 SQVTM and CDR2 ANQGSEA. The CDR3 extends over 14 amino acids. The CDR3 region is CSVSPGGRLNEQYF. The CDR3 bases are TGCAGCGTTTCTCCAGGGGGCAGGCTAAACGAGCAGTACTTC.

The chain carries TRBV20-1 and TRBJ1-4, with unresolved D. Per the germline V gene, CDR1 is DFQATT and CDR2 is SNEGSKA (reference sequence). V was clipped by 0 bases and J by 0 bases, with 2 bases between them. The length of the CDR3 is 13 residues. The CDR3 reads CSARDPTNEKLFF. Written as DNA, the CDR3 is TGCAGTGCTAGAGACCCAACTAATGAAAAACTGTTTTTT.

This chain connects TRBV5-1 to TRBJ1-4, with TRBD1 identical over 10 bases. This CDR3 is 14 amino acids long. V lost 1 base to trimming and J lost 8 bases; unmatched junction nucleotides: 2. CDR1 and CDR2 (germline): SGHRS, YFSETQ. CDR3 protein: CASSLRDRGEKLFF. The CDR3 DNA follows: TGCGCCAGCAGCTTGCGGGACAGGGGCGAAAAACTGTTTTTT.

The V call is TRBV2, the J call TRBJ1-2, with D unresolved. Germline CDR1 is SNHLY and CDR2 is FYNNEI. Trimming removed 4 bases at V and 10 bases at J, with 13 bases between. The CDR3 extends over 12 amino acids. The CDR3 nucleotides are TGTGCCAGCAGTGGTGGTCCGGTTGACTACACCTTC. Translating gives CASSGGPVDYTF.

The chain is built from TRBV20-1 and TRBJ1-4; TRBD1 is a possible D gene (6 bases). Germline-derived CDR1 and CDR2 are DFQATT and SNEGSKA (reference sequence). The ends were cut back, 4 bases at V and 0 bases at J, with 9 bases in the middle. The CDR3 is 14 residues long. CDR3 loop: CSAISGATNEKLFF. In nucleotides, the CDR3 is TGCAGTGCTATCTCAGGGGCAACTAATGAAAAACTGTTTTTT.

The chain employs TRBV20-1 and TRBJ1-6; TRBD1 might be the D (5 bases). The CDR3 has 13 amino acids. V lost 5 bases and J 7 bases, leaving 12 bases between the germline ends. Germline V gene lookup returns CDR1 DFQATT and CDR2 SNEGSKA (reference sequence). CDR3 sequence (DNA): TGCAGTGCTCTCAGGGACGTGAATTCACCCCTCCACTTT. Amino acids: CSALRDVNSPLHF.

This clonotype appeared a few times. CDR3 bases: TGTGCCAGCAGTAATCTTTGGGACAGGGCTAACACCGGGGAGCTGTTTTTT. The encoded protein is CASSNLWDRANTGELFF. The chain joins TRBV2 to TRBJ2-2; 9 bases are shared with TRBD1. V lost 5 bases to trimming and J lost 2 bases; unmatched junction nucleotides: 9. CDR3 size: 17 residues. Germline V gene sequence: CDR1 SNHLY, CDR2 FYNNEI.

This clonotype was seen only a few times. The chain combines TRBV7-9 with TRBJ2-7; D not certain. V was cut by 3 bases and J by 5 bases, with 8 bases left in between. This CDR3 contains 12 residues. Germline lookup yields CDR1 SEHNR and CDR2 FQNEAQ (reference sequence). The CDR3 is CASSFGADEQYF. DNA of the CDR3: TGTGCCAGCAGCTTCGGAGCTGACGAGCAGTACTTC.

This clonotype has a handful of counts. The rearrangement links TRBV5-6 to TRBJ2-1; D perhaps matches TRBD1 (6 bases). Germline assignment: CDR1 SGHDT and CDR2 YYEEEE. V lost 4 bases and J lost 8, with 16 bases in between. The CDR3 totals 14 residues. The CDR3 reads CASSGIQGNDEQFF. CDR3 DNA: TGTGCCAGCAGCGGGATACAGGGTAACGATGAGCAGTTCTTC.

This chain uses TRBV20-1 with TRBJ2-5; 13 bases are a match to TRBD2. The CDR3 is made up of 17 amino acids. Germline CDR1 reads DFQATT; CDR2 reads SNEGSKA (reference sequence). V trimming: 4 bases; J trimming: 7 bases; junction bases outside the gene matches: 15. CDR3 protein: CSATSRKRGLAGRTQYF. The DNA for the CDR3 is TGCAGTGCTACTTCACGAAAACGGGGACTAGCGGGGCGGACCCAGTACTTC.

This clonotype was counted only a few times. The chain uses TRBV12-5 and TRBJ2-4, with D possibly matching TRBD1 (6 bases). The CDR3 length is 18 residues. V was cut by 0 bases and J by 3 bases, with 18 bases left in between. Germline CDR1 and CDR2: LGHNT and FRNRAP. DNA for the CDR3: TGTGCTAGTGGTTTGGTTTATTGGCAGGGGATCGGCAAAAACATTCAGTACTTC. Amino acid sequence: CASGLVYWQGIGKNIQYF.

J is TRBJ2-7 and V is TRBV7-3; tentative D call: TRBD2 (6 bases). The V and J ends lost 3 bases and 6 bases respectively, with 12 bases between them. CDR1 is SGHTA and CDR2 is FQGTGA in the germline V gene. The CDR3 totals 13 residues. The CDR3 sequence: CASSLVTSSEQYF. CDR3 nucleotide sequence: TGTGCCAGCAGCTTGGTCACTAGCAGCGAGCAGTACTTC.

V usage is TRBV6-1 and J usage is TRBJ2-5, with 7 bases fitting TRBD1. The length of the CDR3 is 14 residues. Per germline, CDR1 MNHNS and CDR2 SASEGT. V was clipped by 6 bases and J by 3 bases; unmatched bases: 7. The CDR3 DNA reads as TGTGCCAGCAGCGATCGGACAGGAGAAGAGACCCAGTACTTC. It encodes CASSDRTGEETQYF.

The chain combines TRBV9 with TRBJ2-1; possibly TRBD1 for D (7 bases). CDR3 length: 14 residues. The germline gives CDR1 SGDLS, CDR2 YYNGEE. Trimming took 3 bases from V and 2 from J, leaving 9 bases between them. In nucleotides, the CDR3 is TGTGCCAGCAGCGCAGGGGGGACCTACAATGAGCAGTTCTTC. This encodes CASSAGGTYNEQFF.

This chain uses TRBV7-2 with TRBJ2-7; D uncertain. V shed 5 bases and J shed 6 bases, with 11 bases lying between them. Germline V CDR1 and CDR2: SGHTA, FQGNSA. The CDR3 loop spans 12 amino acids. CDR3 protein: CASSVLLGEQYF. DNA of the CDR3: TGTGCCAGCAGCGTCTTACTGGGCGAGCAGTACTTC.

This clonotype was picked up a small number of times. The V call is TRBV27, the J call TRBJ2-5, with TRBD2 identical over 12 bases. The J call may not be correct, given that the DNA end is closer to TRBJ2-7. In germline, CDR1 is MNHEY, CDR2 SMNVEV (reference sequence). The CDR3 consists of 18 residues. CDR3 in amino acids: CASNLPGLAGSHSYEQYF. CDR3 coding DNA: TGTGCCAGCAACCTCCCCGGACTAGCGGGATCCCACTCCTACGAGCAGTACTTC.